These 29 T cell receptor beta chains originate from one sample sequenced in a study of post-analysis software for immune sequencing data. The study, taken as a whole, reports: Patients carried four or five TRBV segments more frequently than controls did, and TRBV5-6, TRBV5-1 and TRBV20-1 were among them.

Antigens of these TCRs are unknown. Included in the TCR beta cDNA libraries were unique molecular identifiers. TCRdb passed the PCR reads through MiXCR, listing each CDR3 protein once. The sample lists hundreds of thousands of distinct CDR3 sequences, about 32% seen once, with 0.5% to 0.6% in the top ten. Sequencing was performed on blood. The receptors come from a girl between 5 and 17 years old with multiple sclerosis.

This clonotype was picked up a small number of times. V usage is TRBV7-2 and J usage is TRBJ2-5; 8 bases align to TRBD1. With V trimmed by 5 bases and J by 7 bases, 12 bases remained unmatched. The CDR3 is made up of 15 amino acids. Germline V CDR1 and CDR2: SGHTA, FQGNSA. In nucleotides, the CDR3 is TGTGCCAGCAGCCCCCCGGGACAGGTCGAGGTGACCCAGTACTTC. This gives the protein CASSPPGQVEVTQYF.

This clonotype was seen many times. The CDR3 DNA is TGTGCCAGCAGTCAATTAGGACCCTACGAGCAGTACTTC. This gives the protein CASSQLGPYEQYF. This chain connects TRBV3-1 to TRBJ2-7; no firm D call. Germline V lookup: CDR1 LGHDT, CDR2 YNNKEL (reference sequence). V shed 6 bases and J shed 2 bases, with 11 bases lying between them. The CDR3 is 13 amino acids.

This clonotype was seen more than once but under ten times. The rearrangement uses TRBV27 and TRBJ1-6; D is undetermined. Trimming shortened V by 3 bases and J by 9 bases, and 12 bases separated the two germline ends. The CDR3 has 14 residues. The germline CDR1 and CDR2 sequences are MNHEY and SMNVEV (reference sequence). CDR3 residues: CASSFGVLASPLHF. The CDR3 region has the DNA TGTGCCAGCAGTTTCGGCGTGCTGGCTTCACCCCTCCACTTT.

This clonotype was recorded at least ten times. This may stem from a read error, because a much larger clone lies one nucleotide away. This chain joins TRBV29-1 and TRBJ2-7; TRBD1 matches at 9 bases. V was clipped by 6 bases and J by 6 bases; unmatched bases: 9. CDR3 length: 13 residues. Per the germline V gene, CDR1 is SQVTM and CDR2 is ANQGSEA. DNA for the CDR3: TGCAGCGTGGAGGGACAGGGTTGCTCCGAGCAGTACTTC. It translates to CSVEGQGCSEQYF.

This clonotype was seen many times. The CDR3 loop is CSAGLTNLNEQFF. In DNA, the CDR3 is TGCAGCGCGGGCCTCACGAACCTCAATGAGCAGTTCTTC. This rearrangement joins TRBV29-1 to TRBJ2-1; no firm D call. CDR3 length: 13 amino acids. Trimming shortened V by 7 bases and J by 6 bases, and 16 bases separated the two germline ends. Germline values: CDR1 SQVTM, CDR2 ANQGSEA.

In this sample, this clonotype turned up many times. J is TRBJ2-1 and V is TRBV29-1; TRBD2 matches at 12 bases. CDR1 is SQVTM, CDR2 ANQGSEA, per germline. The ends lost 3 bases at V and 0 bases at J; junction bases unmatched: 3. The CDR3 covers 16 residues. In DNA form, the CDR3 reads TGCAGCGTTGAGGGGACTAGCGGGCTCTCCTACAATGAGCAGTTCTTC. Translating it yields CSVEGTSGLSYNEQFF.

This clonotype was recorded a few times. The rearrangement joins TRBV29-1 to TRBJ2-3; tentatively, D is TRBD1 (6 bases). Germline CDR1 SQVTM, CDR2 ANQGSEA. Trimming took off 7 bases at V and 7 bases at J, with 18 bases between the two ends. The length of the CDR3 is 13 residues. Written as DNA, the CDR3 is TGCAGCGCGGAAGGGGGTTTCGTGTATACGCAGTATTTT. This codes for CSAEGGFVYTQYF.

The V call is TRBV4-3, the J call TRBJ2-2, with TRBD1 matching 7 bases. The junction had 4 bases not matched to a gene; V was cut back by 4 bases and J by 5 bases. There are 14 residues in the CDR3. Germline V lookup: CDR1 LGHNA, CDR2 YSLEER. CDR3 protein: CASSPSRGTGELFF. DNA for the CDR3: TGCGCCAGCAGCCCCTCCAGGGGGACCGGGGAGCTGTTTTTT.

This clonotype was observed once. The V and J genes are TRBV28 and TRBJ1-1; D call uncertain. CDR3 length: 12 amino acids. Germline CDR1 MDHEN, CDR2 SYDVKM. The V end lost 6 bases, the J end lost 4 bases, and 9 bases lay between the germline ends. The CDR3 is CASRTASTEAFF. CDR3 in DNA: TGTGCCAGCAGAACAGCCAGCACTGAAGCTTTCTTT.

This clonotype has a count of ten or more. V gene TRBV20-1 combines with J gene TRBJ2-5; D possibly matches TRBD1 or TRBD2 (6 bases each). Germline lookup yields CDR1 DFQATT and CDR2 SNEGSKA (reference sequence). Trimming took off 6 bases at V and 5 bases at J, with 16 bases between the two ends. The CDR3 length is 13 residues. The CDR3 DNA sequence: TGCAGTGCCCCCGGGACACGGGAGGAGACCCAGTACTTC. It specifies CSAPGTREETQYF.

The chain links TRBV10-3 to TRBJ1-4; 8 nucleotides match TRBD1. In germline, CDR1 is ENHRY, CDR2 SYGVKD. V gave up 5 bases and J gave up 8 bases; unmatched junction bases: 10. This CDR3 region has 15 residues. The CDR3 DNA is TGTGCCATCAGTCCCGGGACAGGAGCTCGAGAAAAACTGTTTTTT. It translates to CAISPGTGAREKLFF.

To note about this clonotype: This clone may be a read error of a much larger clone one base away. V usage is TRBV29-1 and J usage is TRBJ2-1; D is perhaps TRBD1 (6 bases). From germline, CDR1 is SQVTM and CDR2 ANQGSEA. V dropped 6 bases and J dropped 6 bases, with 24 bases sitting between them. The CDR3 is made up of 16 amino acids. This CDR3 is CSVERNTGFICNEQFF. The CDR3 DNA reads TGCAGCGTGGAGAGAAATACAGGGTTCATCTGCAATGAGCAGTTCTTC.

This clonotype came up many times. The rearrangement links TRBV4-1 to TRBJ2-5; 12 bases match TRBD2. J was trimmed by 2 bases and V by 2 bases; bases with no gene match: 9. This CDR3 comprises 18 residues. Germline loops: CDR1 MGHRA, CDR2 YSYEKL. CDR3 residues: CASSQTMRLAGEQETQYF. CDR3 in DNA: TGCGCCAGCAGCCAAACTATGAGACTAGCGGGGGAGCAAGAGACCCAGTACTTC.

The chain combines TRBV24-1 with TRBJ2-5; D is unclear. This CDR3 has 14 amino acids. V lost 2 bases and J 0 bases, leaving 6 bases between the germline ends. Per germline, CDR1 KGHDR and CDR2 SFDVKD. CDR3 bases: TGTGCCACCAGTGATTGGGTGTACCAAGAGACCCAGTACTTC. Protein sequence: CATSDWVYQETQYF.

In its sample, this clonotype was seen a few times. This rearrangement joins TRBV9 to TRBJ1-5; weak D call: TRBD1 (5 bases). This CDR3 contains 14 residues. Trimming left V 4 bases short and J 7 bases short, with 15 bases between. Germline CDR1 SGDLS, CDR2 YYNGEE. The CDR3 bases are TGTGCCAGCAGCACGTGGGGGGGAGGCCAGCCCCAGCATTTT. This encodes CASSTWGGGQPQHF. Together with reference TRBV9 and TRBJ1-5, the CDR3 gives the full variable domain: DSGVTQTPKHLITATGQRVTLRCSPRSGDLSVYWYQQSLDQGLQFLIQYYNGEERAKGNILERFSAQQFPDLHSELNLSSLELGDSALYFCASSTWGGGQPQHFGDGTRLSIL.

The rearrangement links TRBV20-1 to TRBJ2-1; D is possibly TRBD2 (5 bases). The CDR3 is made up of 15 amino acids. Germline CDR1 DFQATT, CDR2 SNEGSKA (reference sequence). Trimming shortened V by 3 bases and J by 2 bases, and 14 bases separated the two germline ends. In DNA form, the CDR3 reads TGCAGTGCTAGGTCCCGAGCGGAGGCCTACAATGAGCAGTTCTTC. Translation: CSARSRAEAYNEQFF.

This chain links TRBV28 with TRBJ2-1, with 11 bases lining up with TRBD2. Per germline, CDR1 MDHEN and CDR2 SYDVKM. Unmatched junction bases numbered 9, after V lost 8 bases and J lost 9 bases. This CDR3 region has 14 residues. The CDR3 loop reads CASLPGTSGTEQFF. The CDR3 DNA reads as TGTGCCAGCCTCCCCGGGACTAGCGGAACTGAGCAGTTCTTC.

The gene calls are TRBV15 and TRBJ2-3; 11 bases are a match to TRBD2. V lost 0 bases to trimming and J lost 8 bases; unmatched junction nucleotides: 4. The CDR3 is made up of 15 amino acids. CDR1 LNHNV and CDR2 YYDKDF come from the germline V gene (reference sequence). The CDR3 nucleotides read TGTGCCACCAGCAGAGATAGCGGGAGGGCCGTTACGCAGTATTTT. Its protein product is CATSRDSGRAVTQYF.

This chain links TRBV12-3 or TRBV12-4 with TRBJ1-2; the D gene is possibly TRBD1 (6 bases). The CDR3 length is 16 residues. The V end was cut by 3 bases, the J end by 4 bases, with 18 bases between. The chain's CDR3 is CASSFERHRVGYGYTF. CDR3 nucleotide sequence: TGTGCCAGCAGTTTCGAGCGACACAGGGTCGGCTATGGCTACACCTTC.

Only a few counts were recorded for this clonotype. V usage is TRBV27 and J usage is TRBJ1-2; D is undetermined. Trimming took 6 bases from V and 8 from J, leaving 19 bases between them. The CDR3 is 14 amino acids. CDR1 is MNHEY, CDR2 SMNVEV, per germline (reference sequence). CDR3 protein: CASRPDGRIVGYTF. In nucleotides, the CDR3 is TGTGCCAGCAGACCTGATGGGCGCATAGTGGGCTACACCTTC.

The chain combines TRBV4-3 with TRBJ2-7; D may be TRBD2 (5 bases). V dropped 1 base and J dropped 3 bases, with 13 bases sitting between them. The CDR3 totals 15 residues. Looked up from germline, CDR1 is LGHNA and CDR2 is YSLEER. The chain's CDR3 is CASSQVVFSVYEQYF. CDR3 sequence (DNA): TGCGCCAGCAGCCAAGTAGTATTTAGCGTCTACGAGCAGTACTTC.

This clonotype was seen a handful of times. This chain connects TRBV5-1 to TRBJ2-1; perhaps TRBD2 as D (5 bases). The V end was cut by 0 bases, the J end by 5 bases, with 15 bases between. CDR1 and CDR2 (germline): SGHRS, YFSETQ. The CDR3 totals 16 residues. In nucleotides, the CDR3 is TGCGCCAGCAGCTTGGGACGAGCGGTGCTTGACAATGAGCAGTTCTTC. Translated, it gives CASSLGRAVLDNEQFF.

This rearrangement joins TRBV5-1 to TRBJ1-2; TRBD1 matches at 7 bases. The V segment lost 2 bases and the J segment 10 bases; nucleotides outside the gene matches: 8. The CDR3 totals 13 residues. From germline, CDR1 is SGHRS and CDR2 YFSETQ. The CDR3 protein is CASSLDRVKVYTF. CDR3 nucleotide sequence: TGCGCCAGCAGCTTAGACAGGGTTAAAGTCTACACCTTC.

V usage is TRBV25-1 and J usage is TRBJ2-3; tentative D call: TRBD2 (6 bases). This CDR3 spans 13 amino acids. Looked up from germline, CDR1 is MGHDK and CDR2 is SYGVNS. Trimming removed 2 bases at V and 8 bases at J, with 11 bases between. CDR3 DNA sequence: TGTGCCAGCAGTGAACTTCAAGCGGGTACGCAGTATTTT. The encoded protein is CASSELQAGTQYF.

This chain uses TRBV6-6 with TRBJ2-3; D is unresolved. Looked up from germline, CDR1 is MNHNY and CDR2 is SVGAGI (reference sequence). The CDR3 has 15 amino acids. Trimming shortened V by 4 bases and J by 6 bases, and 17 bases separated the two germline ends. Written as DNA, the CDR3 is TGTGCCAGCAGTTCCTGGATCCTGGTCGCGGATACGCAGTATTTT. Encoded protein: CASSSWILVADTQYF.

This clonotype appeared a few times. This chain connects TRBV12-3 or TRBV12-4 to TRBJ2-7; TRBD2 matches at 9 bases. The CDR3 is 14 amino acids. V gave up 3 bases and J gave up 3 bases; unmatched junction bases: 3. In DNA form, the CDR3 reads TGTGCCAGCAGTTTTGAAGCGGGAGGCTACGAGCAGTACTTC. This gives the protein CASSFEAGGYEQYF.

The rearrangement links TRBV28 to TRBJ1-1, with a possible D match to TRBD1 (5 bases). In germline, CDR1 is MDHEN, CDR2 SYDVKM. V gave up 3 bases and J gave up 5 bases, with 10 bases separating them. The CDR3 covers 13 residues. The CDR3 here is CASSFGGWTEAFF. DNA of the CDR3: TGTGCCAGCAGTTTTGGGGGGTGGACTGAAGCTTTCTTT.

This clonotype was seen a handful of times. The genes are TRBV6-6 and TRBJ2-3; maybe TRBD2 (6 bases). This CDR3 spans 16 amino acids. Germline values: CDR1 MNHNY, CDR2 SVGAGI (reference sequence). Trimming stripped 5 bases from V and 4 bases from J, with 19 bases between. The CDR3 sequence is CASSQGGTLGSDTQYF. The CDR3 coding sequence is TGTGCCAGCAGTCAAGGCGGGACCTTGGGCTCAGATACGCAGTATTTT.

This clonotype was detected ten times or more. This chain links TRBV29-1 with TRBJ2-7; D ambiguous. Trimming took 4 bases from V and 3 from J, leaving 13 bases between them. The CDR3 loop spans 13 amino acids. CDR1 SQVTM and CDR2 ANQGSEA come from the germline V gene. The CDR3 protein is CSVVSSKGYEQYF. DNA for the CDR3: TGCAGCGTTGTGAGTAGCAAAGGCTACGAGCAGTACTTC.